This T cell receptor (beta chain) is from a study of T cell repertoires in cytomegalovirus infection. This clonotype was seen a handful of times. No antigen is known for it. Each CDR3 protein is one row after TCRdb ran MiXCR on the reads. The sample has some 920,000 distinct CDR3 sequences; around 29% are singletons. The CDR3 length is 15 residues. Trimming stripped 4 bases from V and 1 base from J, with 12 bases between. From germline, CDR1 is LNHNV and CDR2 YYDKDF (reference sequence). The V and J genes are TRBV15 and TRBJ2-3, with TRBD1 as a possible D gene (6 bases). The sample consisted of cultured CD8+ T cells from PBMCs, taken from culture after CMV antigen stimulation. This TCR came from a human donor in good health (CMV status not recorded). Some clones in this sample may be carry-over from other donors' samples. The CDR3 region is CATSNAGDGTDTQYF. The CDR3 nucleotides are TGTGCCACCAGCAATGCAGGGGATGGCACAGATACGCAGTATTTT.